These 17 T cell receptor beta chains were sequenced from one sample in a study of T-cell memory formation after mild COVID-19 (dated by TCRdb to about 2021). Libraries came from 5' RACE. Instrument on record: Illumina NovaSeq 6000. TCRdb handled the public reads itself, with Q25 trimming in fastp and clone calling in MiXCR, and kept productive beta chains. Each CDR3 protein appears once, grouped with its most common genes and DNA. Within this sample are about 340,000 distinct CDR3 sequences, with 10% to 15% of them counted one time only. Jointly, the top ten make up about a fifth of the sample. Sequenced sample: PBMCs or a T cell subset sorted from them (not recorded which). Receptors were obtained from a man in his late teens or twenties who had mild COVID-19 (a few samples of this study predate the infection). The sample titles of this study are shuffled in the database, so cell type and time point are left out; the donor was told from shared clones.

The chain is built from TRBV20-1 and TRBJ1-2, with D maybe TRBD1 (5 bases). Germline V gene sequence: CDR1 DFQATT, CDR2 SNEGSKA (reference sequence). This CDR3 comprises 11 residues. V was pared by 4 bases and J by 5 bases, with 8 bases between. The CDR3 loop is CSATEGYGYTF. CDR3 sequence (DNA): TGCAGTGCTACGGAGGGGTATGGCTACACCTTC.

A few counts support this clonotype. The V gene is TRBV7-2, the J gene TRBJ1-2; no reliable D call. Germline values: CDR1 SGHTA, CDR2 FQGNSA. The V and J ends lost 5 bases and 8 bases respectively, with 15 bases between them. The CDR3 runs to 13 residues. CDR3: CASSLTIYKGYTF. For the CDR3, the DNA is TGTGCCAGCAGCCTGACTATCTATAAGGGCTACACCTTC.

The genes are TRBV19 and TRBJ2-2; D remains unclear. From germline, CDR1 is LNHDA and CDR2 SQIVND (reference sequence). The CDR3 has 13 residues. In nucleotides, the CDR3 is TGTGGGACCCAGAAGGTTGGAACCGGGGAGCTGTTTTTT. This gives the protein CGTQKVGTGELFF.

This clonotype was counted only a few times. J is TRBJ2-7 and V is TRBV6-2 or TRBV6-3; 10 nucleotides line up with TRBD1. The CDR3 consists of 16 residues. V dropped 6 bases and J dropped 0; count of bases not matched to a gene: 8. CDR1 is MNHEY, CDR2 SVGEGT, per germline. CDR3 in amino acids: CASRTPGQGSSYEQYV. The CDR3 nucleotides are TGTGCCAGCAGAACCCCGGGACAGGGGAGCTCCTACGAGCAGTACGTC.

This clonotype has only a few counts. The chain uses TRBV5-4 and TRBJ2-2; D is unresolved. The CDR3 runs 16 residues. Germline CDR1 and CDR2: SGHNT and YYREEE (reference sequence). The germline V and J ends were trimmed by 0 bases and 1 base, with 10 bases remaining between them. CDR3 loop: CASSLGTNGNTGELFF. The CDR3 DNA follows: TGTGCCAGCAGCTTGGGCACAAACGGGAACACCGGGGAGCTGTTTTTT.

This clonotype came up many times. This sequence joins TRBV7-2 and TRBJ2-3; either TRBD1 or TRBD2 may supply D (5 bases each). CDR1 and CDR2 (germline): SGHTA, FQGNSA. This CDR3 has 15 residues. V was pared by 7 bases and J by 5 bases, with 19 bases between. The CDR3 sequence: CASNLASGPVDTQYF. The CDR3 nucleotides read TGTGCCAGCAATTTAGCGTCGGGGCCAGTAGATACGCAGTATTTT.

This clonotype was detected ten times or more. This rearrangement joins TRBV5-1 to TRBJ2-7; TRBD1 matches 11 bases. Germline CDR1 and CDR2: SGHRS and YFSETQ. The CDR3 runs to 14 residues. Trimming cost V 2 bases and J 3 bases; bases outside gene matches: 1. As DNA, the CDR3 is TGCGCCAGCAGCTTCGGGACAGGGGGCTACGAGCAGTACTTC. This encodes CASSFGTGGYEQYF.

This chain uses TRBV12-3 or TRBV12-4 with TRBJ1-1; a weak D match, TRBD1 (5 bases). The CDR3 extends over 11 amino acids. Trimming shortened V by 1 base and J by 10 bases, and 7 bases separated the two germline ends. The CDR3 is CASSLGQGAFF. CDR3 bases: TGTGCCAGCAGTTTAGGCCAGGGAGCTTTCTTT.

This chain uses TRBV19 with TRBJ2-7; TRBD1 matches 7 bases. Unmatched junction bases numbered 10, after V lost 11 bases and J lost 3 bases. Germline V gene lookup returns CDR1 LNHDA and CDR2 SQIVND (reference sequence). The CDR3 is 13 amino acids. The CDR3 here is CASSTGLGYEQYF. CDR3 DNA: TGTGCCTCCTCGACAGGGCTCGGCTACGAGCAGTACTTC.

The chain employs TRBV6-2 or TRBV6-3 and TRBJ2-3, with 9 bases identical to TRBD2. With 9 bases clipped from V and 4 bases from J, the junction kept 14 bases outside the gene matches. Germline CDR1 reads MNHEY; CDR2 reads SVGEGT. The CDR3 is made up of 16 amino acids. CDR3: CARSTGPGLAPDTQYF. In DNA form, the CDR3 reads TGTGCCAGAAGCACCGGCCCTGGACTAGCGCCAGATACGCAGTATTTT.

This rearrangement joins TRBV29-1 to TRBJ2-1, with no clear D. V lost 3 bases and J lost 9, with 6 bases in between. Germline V gene lookup returns CDR1 SQVTM and CDR2 ANQGSEA. The CDR3 is made up of 10 amino acids. CDR3: CSVEGFEQFF. Here the CDR3 DNA reads TGCAGCGTTGAGGGTTTTGAGCAGTTCTTC.

This clonotype has just a few counts. V is TRBV7-3 and J is TRBJ2-3, with 7 bases identical to TRBD1. Germline-derived CDR1 and CDR2 are SGHTA and FQGTGA. The V and J ends lost 5 bases and 2 bases, in that order; junction bases with no gene match: 7. The CDR3 is made up of 15 amino acids. The CDR3 DNA sequence: TGTGCCAGCAGCCCCCGACAGGGTCCCACAGATACGCAGTATTTT. It is translated as CASSPRQGPTDTQYF. Complete variable domain (other parts from reference TRBV7-3 and TRBJ2-3): GAGVSQTPSNKVTEKGKYVELRCDPISGHTALYWYRQSLGQGPEFLIYFQGTGAADDSGLPNDRFFAVRPEGSVSTLKIQRTERGDSAVYLCASSPRQGPTDTQYFGPGTRLTVL.

In this sample, this clonotype turned up many times. The CDR3 nucleotides read TGCGCCAGCAGCTTGGCTCTCTGGAATGAGCAGTTCTTC. Amino acids: CASSLALWNEQFF. J is TRBJ2-1 and V is TRBV5-1; D is undetermined. Trimming removed 0 bases from V and 7 bases from J, with 8 bases in between. Germline assignment: CDR1 SGHRS and CDR2 YFSETQ. The CDR3 has 13 amino acids.

The chain is built from TRBV11-2 and TRBJ2-3; no clear D gene. The CDR3 is 15 residues long. Trimming removed 5 bases from V and 4 bases from J, with 16 bases in between. Germline CDR1 and CDR2: SGHAT and FQNNGV. The CDR3 spells CASSPIGLRADTQYF. Here the CDR3 DNA reads TGTGCCAGCAGCCCCATCGGCCTTAGGGCAGATACGCAGTATTTT.

This rearrangement joins TRBV12-3 or TRBV12-4 to TRBJ1-6; D ambiguous. The CDR3 length is 12 residues. Between the trimmed V and J ends, which lost 5 bases and 13 bases, there was a span of 12 bases. This chain's CDR3 is CASSLDQRPLHF. In DNA, the CDR3 is TGTGCCAGCAGTCTTGATCAGAGGCCCCTCCACTTT.

The chain recombines TRBV20-1 with TRBJ2-7; no definite D call. Deletions cut 6 bases from V and 0 bases from J, with 21 bases between. The CDR3 covers 16 residues. Per germline, CDR1 DFQATT and CDR2 SNEGSKA (reference sequence). The CDR3 DNA is TGCAGTGCCCGCGCCGGCAGGCATACCTACTCCTACGAGCAGTACTTC. Its protein product is CSARAGRHTYSYEQYF.

This clonotype was detected a few times. The V and J genes are TRBV20-1 and TRBJ1-4; D perhaps matches TRBD1 (6 bases). Trimming cost V 1 base and J 6 bases, with 9 bases left between them. The CDR3 length is 13 residues. Per germline, CDR1 DFQATT and CDR2 SNEGSKA (reference sequence). CDR3 sequence: CSARAGGYEKLFF. The CDR3 DNA follows: TGCAGTGCTAGAGCGGGGGGCTATGAAAAACTGTTTTTT.